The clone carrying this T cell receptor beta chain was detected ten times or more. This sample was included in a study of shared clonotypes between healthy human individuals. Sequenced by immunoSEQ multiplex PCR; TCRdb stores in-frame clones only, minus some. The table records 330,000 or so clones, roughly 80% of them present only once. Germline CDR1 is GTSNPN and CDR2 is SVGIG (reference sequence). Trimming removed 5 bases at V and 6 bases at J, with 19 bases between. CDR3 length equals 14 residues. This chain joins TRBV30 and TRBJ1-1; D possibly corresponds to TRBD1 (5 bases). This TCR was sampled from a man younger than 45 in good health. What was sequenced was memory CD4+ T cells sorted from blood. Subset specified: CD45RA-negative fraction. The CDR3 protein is CAWSNPGGTSEAFF. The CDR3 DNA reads TGTGCCTGGTCAAACCCGGGTGGGACGTCTGAAGCTTTCTTT.